Below are 10 T cell receptor beta chains sequenced from a single sample in a study of T-cell memory formation after mild COVID-19. Using its own MiXCR run on the 5' RACE reads, TCRdb lists one record per CDR3 protein. The data contain hundreds of thousands of distinct CDR3 sequences, about 20% of them singletons. Material for sequencing was PBMCs or a T cell subset sorted from them (not recorded which). These receptors all stem from an adult woman who had mild COVID-19 (a few samples of this study predate the infection). Cell type and time point are not known.

The rearrangement uses TRBV4-1 and TRBJ2-1; TRBD2 matches 8 bases. This CDR3 region has 17 residues. Germline V gene sequence: CDR1 MGHRA, CDR2 YSYEKL. With 2 bases clipped from V and 3 bases from J, the junction kept 9 bases outside the gene matches. The CDR3 loop is CASSQQGLGSLYNEQFF. DNA for the CDR3: TGCGCCAGCAGCCAACAGGGACTAGGATCCCTCTACAATGAGCAGTTCTTC.

This clonotype was counted only a few times. The chain uses TRBV7-2 and TRBJ2-7; TRBD1 is a possible D gene (5 bases). Deletions cut 2 bases from V and 2 bases from J, with 10 bases between. CDR3 length: 14 amino acids. CDR1 and CDR2 from the germline V gene are SGHTA and FQGNSA. The CDR3 loop reads CASSLSRATYEQYF. For the CDR3, the DNA is TGTGCCAGCAGCTTAAGCAGGGCAACCTACGAGCAGTACTTC.

This clonotype appeared a few times. This rearrangement joins TRBV9 to TRBJ2-1; the match to TRBD2 covers 9 bases. CDR1 and CDR2 (germline): SGDLS, YYNGEE. J lost 7 bases, V lost 0 bases, and 11 bases had no gene match. CDR3 length: 17 residues. The CDR3 loop reads CASSVGLAGVRRNEQFF. The CDR3 DNA reads as TGTGCCAGCAGCGTAGGTTTAGCGGGAGTAAGGAGGAATGAGCAGTTCTTC. The entire variable domain, with the rest obtained from reference TRBV9 and TRBJ2-1, is as follows: DSGVTQTPKHLITATGQRVTLRCSPRSGDLSVYWYQQSLDQGLQFLIQYYNGEERAKGNILERFSAQQFPDLHSELNLSSLELGDSALYFCASSVGLAGVRRNEQFFGPGTRLTVL.

V usage is TRBV27 and J usage is TRBJ1-5; 9 positions agree with TRBD1. This CDR3 contains 15 residues. Germline assignment: CDR1 MNHEY and CDR2 SMNVEV (reference sequence). The trim removed 7 bases at V and 4 bases at J, leaving 8 bases unmatched. The CDR3 reads CASTTRTGANQPQHF. Written as DNA, the CDR3 is TGTGCCAGCACTACGCGGACAGGGGCTAATCAGCCCCAGCATTTT.

The V and J genes are TRBV29-1 and TRBJ2-7; TRBD1 matches at 9 bases. This CDR3 contains 14 residues. Germline V gene sequence: CDR1 SQVTM, CDR2 ANQGSEA. After removal of 6 bases from V and 7 bases from J, the junction contained 13 bases not matched to a gene. The CDR3 region is CSVPRTGAGWEQYF. The CDR3 coding sequence is TGCAGCGTCCCAAGGACAGGGGCCGGGTGGGAGCAGTACTTC.

The V gene is TRBV19, the J gene TRBJ1-5, with 11 bases fitting TRBD1. The CDR3 runs to 17 residues. Germline V gives CDR1 LNHDA, CDR2 SQIVND (reference sequence). With V trimmed by 6 bases and J by 2 bases, 9 bases remained unmatched. The CDR3 loop reads CASSLDRGLSGNQPQHF. The CDR3 nucleotides are TGTGCCAGTAGCTTGGACAGGGGGCTTTCAGGCAATCAGCCCCAGCATTTT. The variable domain in full, with the rest retrieved from reference TRBV19 and TRBJ1-5, is DGGITQSPKYLFRKEGQNVTLSCEQNLNHDAMYWYRQDPGQGLRLIYYSQIVNDFQKGDIAEGYSVSREKKESFPLTVTSAQKNPTAFYLCASSLDRGLSGNQPQHFGDGTRLSIL.

The CDR3 region is CASTDQGAGTEAFF. As DNA, the CDR3 is TGCGCCAGCACTGATCAGGGGGCTGGCACTGAAGCTTTCTTT. The genes are TRBV5-1 and TRBJ1-1; 8 bases map to TRBD1. V trimming: 6 bases; J trimming: 4 bases; junction bases outside the gene matches: 8. Germline V gene data show CDR1 as SGHRS and CDR2 as YFSETQ. This CDR3 has 14 amino acids.

The V gene is TRBV30, the J gene TRBJ1-1, with 7 bases that match TRBD1. V gave up 0 bases and J gave up 5 bases; unmatched junction bases: 3. Germline V gene sequence: CDR1 GTSNPN, CDR2 SVGIG (reference sequence). This CDR3 has 13 amino acids. The CDR3 reads CAWSVTGTTEAFF. CDR3 DNA: TGTGCCTGGAGTGTGACAGGGACGACTGAAGCTTTCTTT.

V usage is TRBV7-3 and J usage is TRBJ2-2, with D perhaps matching TRBD2 (5 bases). The CDR3 is 19 residues long. Trimming stripped 2 bases from V and 4 bases from J, with 23 bases between. The germline V gene has CDR1 SGHTA and CDR2 FQGTGA. CDR3 sequence (DNA): TGTGCCAGCAGCTTATCTTCGTGGCCAGGCCCCGAGGGCACCGGGGAGCTGTTTTTT. Protein sequence: CASSLSSWPGPEGTGELFF.

The J gene is TRBJ1-5, the V gene TRBV5-1, with a possible D match to TRBD1 (5 bases). From germline, CDR1 is SGHRS and CDR2 YFSETQ. The CDR3 covers 14 residues. Trimming shortened V by 0 bases and J by 5 bases, and 9 bases separated the two germline ends. CDR3 in amino acids: CASSLGQRDQPQHF. In DNA, the CDR3 is TGCGCCAGCAGCTTGGGACAGCGCGATCAGCCCCAGCATTTT.